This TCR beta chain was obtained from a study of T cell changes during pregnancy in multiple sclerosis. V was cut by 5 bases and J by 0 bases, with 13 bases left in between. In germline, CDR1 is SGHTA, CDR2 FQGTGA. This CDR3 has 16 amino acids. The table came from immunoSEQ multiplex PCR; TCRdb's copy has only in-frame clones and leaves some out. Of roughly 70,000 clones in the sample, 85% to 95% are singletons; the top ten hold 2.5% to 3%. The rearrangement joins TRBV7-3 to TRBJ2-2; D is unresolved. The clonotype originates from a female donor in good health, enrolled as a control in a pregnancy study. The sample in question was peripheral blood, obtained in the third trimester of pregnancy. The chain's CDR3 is CASSPRGEANTGELFF. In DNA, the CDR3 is TGTGCCAGCAGCCCTCGCGGCGAAGCGAACACCGGGGAGCTGTTTTTT.